The 18 T cell receptor beta chains below all came from one sample that was sequenced in a study of identifying expanded T cells in peripheral blood. Measured with immunoSEQ multiplex PCR; TCRdb has only the in-frame clones, and not every one. The sample records about 100,000 clones, 80% to 90% being singletons. The specimen was blood. All receptors come from a person aged 18 to 70 in good health.

CDR3 sequence: CASSIGQGAETQYF. As DNA, the CDR3 is TGTGCCAGTAGTATTGGTCAGGGGGCGGAGACCCAGTACTTC. The rearrangement uses TRBV19 and TRBJ2-5, with 8 bases lining up with TRBD1. Germline values: CDR1 LNHDA, CDR2 SQIVND (reference sequence). CDR3 length equals 14 residues. V shed 3 bases, J shed 5 bases, and the junction held 5 bases outside the gene matches. Full variable domain (missing parts from reference TRBV19 and TRBJ2-5): DGGITQSPKYLFRKEGQNVTLSCEQNLNHDAMYWYRQDPGQGLRLIYYSQIVNDFQKGDIAEGYSVSREKKESFPLTVTSAQKNPTAFYLCASSIGQGAETQYFGPGTRLLVL.

The gene calls are TRBV9 and TRBJ2-5, with 7 nucleotides matching TRBD2. CDR1 and CDR2 from the germline V gene are SGDLS and YYNGEE. V lost 3 bases and J lost 5; bases outside the gene matches: 4. This CDR3 is built from 13 residues. The CDR3 protein is CASSDGEGETQYF. The CDR3 bases are TGTGCCAGCAGCGACGGGGAGGGGGAGACCCAGTACTTC.

The chain joins TRBV7-8 to TRBJ2-3; D not resolved. CDR3 length: 11 amino acids. V was trimmed by 0 bases and J by 6 bases, leaving 1 base between them. The germline CDR1 and CDR2 sequences are SGHVS and FQNEAQ. The CDR3 protein is CASSLADTQYF. For the CDR3, the DNA is TGTGCCAGCAGCTTAGCTGATACGCAGTATTTT.

This chain links TRBV4-2 with TRBJ1-2; TRBD1 agrees at 8 bases. The junction had 10 bases not matched to a gene; V was cut back by 0 bases and J by 7 bases. This CDR3 is built from 16 residues. Per germline, CDR1 LGHNA and CDR2 YNFKEQ. DNA for the CDR3: TGTGCCAGCAGCCAAGATCTGGGACAGGCGTCAGGTGGCTACACCTTC. Translated, it gives CASSQDLGQASGGYTF.

The rearrangement links TRBV19 to TRBJ2-7, with TRBD2 matching 7 bases. V lost 5 bases and J lost 6; bases outside the gene matches: 7. Germline CDR1 LNHDA, CDR2 SQIVND (reference sequence). The CDR3 loop spans 13 amino acids. The CDR3 loop is CASSYRGVGEQYF. CDR3 sequence (DNA): TGTGCCAGTAGTTATCGGGGGGTCGGCGAGCAGTACTTC.

This chain connects TRBV14 to TRBJ1-5; unclear D gene. This CDR3 region has 18 residues. Trimming removed 2 bases at V and 0 bases at J, with 17 bases between. The germline CDR1 and CDR2 sequences are SGHDN and FVKESK. CDR3: CASSQSGRRRYSNQPQHF. The CDR3 nucleotides are TGTGCCAGCAGCCAATCCGGACGGCGAAGATATAGCAATCAGCCCCAGCATTTT.

This clone has a single count. The gene calls are TRBV6-1 and TRBJ2-1; 8 nucleotides agree with TRBD1. The CDR3 has 15 amino acids. Germline CDR1 is MNHNS and CDR2 is SASEGT. J lost 0 bases, V lost 6 bases, and 4 bases had no gene match. As DNA, the CDR3 is TGTGCCAGCAGACGGACAGGGAGCTCCTACAATGAGCAGTTCTTC. Its protein is CASRRTGSSYNEQFF.

This clone was counted a few times. Other nucleotide sequences from this sample produce the same CDR3. The J gene is TRBJ1-5, the V gene TRBV11-2, with D possibly matching TRBD1 (5 bases). Between the trimmed V and J ends, which lost 1 base and 5 bases, there was a span of 12 bases. CDR3 length: 15 residues. Per germline, CDR1 SGHAT and CDR2 FQNNGV. In DNA form, the CDR3 reads TGTGCCAGCAGCTTAGGTGAGGGGCCCCATCAGCCCCAGCATTTT. This gives the protein CASSLGEGPHQPQHF.

The CDR3 loop is CASSTRSGRALYNEQFF. The CDR3 DNA is TGTGCCAGCAGCACCCGTAGCGGGAGGGCCTTATACAATGAGCAGTTCTTC. This rearrangement joins TRBV7-8 to TRBJ2-1, with TRBD2 matching 11 bases. The CDR3 runs 17 residues. With 5 bases clipped from V and 4 bases from J, the junction kept 10 bases outside the gene matches. Germline lookup yields CDR1 SGHVS and CDR2 FQNEAQ.

The chain has TRBV19 and TRBJ1-2; no reliable D call. Trimming shortened V by 1 base and J by 2 bases, and 11 bases separated the two germline ends. The germline V gene has CDR1 LNHDA and CDR2 SQIVND (reference sequence). There are 15 residues in the CDR3. The CDR3 sequence is CASSIVTESNYGYTF. The CDR3 DNA reads TGTGCCAGTAGTATAGTTACGGAGTCGAACTATGGCTACACCTTC. The variable domain in full, with the rest retrieved from reference TRBV19 and TRBJ1-2, is DGGITQSPKYLFRKEGQNVTLSCEQNLNHDAMYWYRQDPGQGLRLIYYSQIVNDFQKGDIAEGYSVSREKKESFPLTVTSAQKNPTAFYLCASSIVTESNYGYTFGSGTRLTVV.

The chain uses TRBV18 and TRBJ1-1; no reliable D call. The V end lost 2 bases, the J end lost 6 bases, and 13 bases lay between the germline ends. There are 14 residues in the CDR3. Germline V lookup: CDR1 KGHSH, CDR2 LQKENI. The CDR3 is CASSPKSGVAEAFF. The CDR3 DNA is TGTGCCAGCTCACCAAAGTCAGGAGTCGCTGAAGCTTTCTTT.

This chain links TRBV7-8 with TRBJ1-5; D gene ambiguous. This CDR3 contains 13 residues. Trimming cost V 8 bases and J 9 bases, with 17 bases left between them. CDR1 and CDR2 from the germline V gene are SGHVS and FQNEAQ. The CDR3 region is CASSLVGSGPQHF. The CDR3 DNA reads as TGTGCCAGCTCCTTAGTGGGAAGTGGGCCCCAGCATTTT.

This chain uses TRBV4-1 with TRBJ1-2, with D possibly being TRBD1 (5 bases). In germline, CDR1 is MGHRA, CDR2 YSYEKL. V was cut by 0 bases and J by 5 bases, with 19 bases left in between. The CDR3 runs to 17 residues. The CDR3 is CASSQDGLGTDRYGYTF. The CDR3 DNA follows: TGCGCCAGCAGCCAAGATGGGTTAGGGACGGACCGTTATGGCTACACCTTC.

The V gene is TRBV7-9, the J gene TRBJ1-2; 7 bases map to TRBD1. Losses at the gene ends were 5 bases for V and 5 bases for J; bases not matched to a gene: 11. Germline V gene data show CDR1 as SEHNR and CDR2 as FQNEAQ (reference sequence). CDR3 length equals 15 residues. CDR3 sequence reads: CASSAEEGARYGYTF. CDR3 coding DNA: TGTGCCAGCAGCGCCGAGGAGGGGGCGCGATATGGCTACACCTTC.

The chain carries TRBV30 and TRBJ2-7; weak D call: TRBD1 (5 bases). This CDR3 is built from 13 residues. Per the germline V gene, CDR1 is GTSNPN and CDR2 is SVGIG (reference sequence). Trimming removed 1 base at V and 1 base at J, with 8 bases between. The CDR3 here is CAWSGRASYEQYF. CDR3 DNA: TGTGCCTGGAGTGGCAGGGCTTCCTACGAGCAGTACTTC.

The chain carries TRBV4-1 and TRBJ2-7, with 11 bases aligning to TRBD1. The CDR3 covers 16 residues. Germline assignment: CDR1 MGHRA and CDR2 YSYEKL. J lost 3 bases, V lost 2 bases, and 6 bases had no gene match. The CDR3 protein is CASSQLGQGARYEQYF. The CDR3 coding sequence is TGCGCCAGCAGCCAACTTGGACAGGGGGCGCGCTACGAGCAGTACTTC.

This clone was detected a few times. V usage is TRBV18 and J usage is TRBJ1-5; D unclear. V shed 6 bases and J shed 2 bases, with 8 bases lying between them. In germline, CDR1 is KGHSH, CDR2 LQKENI. This CDR3 has 13 residues. In DNA, the CDR3 is TGTGCCAGCTCCCCGTATGGCAATCAGCCCCAGCATTTT. Translating gives CASSPYGNQPQHF. Drawing the rest from reference TRBV18 and TRBJ1-5, the complete variable domain is NAGVMQNPRHLVRRRGQEARLRCSPMKGHSHVYWYRQLPEEGLKFMVYLQKENIIDESGMPKERFSAEFPKEGPSILRIQQVVRGDSAAYFCASSPYGNQPQHFGDGTRLSIL.

V and J are TRBV19 and TRBJ2-2; tentatively, D is TRBD1 (5 bases). Trimming took off 0 bases at V and 8 bases at J, with 13 bases between the two ends. Germline values: CDR1 LNHDA, CDR2 SQIVND (reference sequence). This CDR3 is built from 15 residues. DNA for the CDR3: TGTGCCAGTAGTATAGATTCAGGGATAACGGGGGAGCTGTTTTTT. It codes for CASSIDSGITGELFF.